These T cell receptor beta chains were read from a single sample in a study of blood T cell repertoires in COVID-19. This table comes from immunoSEQ multiplex PCR, and its TCRdb copy is limited to in-frame clones, with some not included. The sample includes 150,000 to 200,000 clones, about 88% of them seen just once. Sequenced material: peripheral blood. These receptors all come from a woman older than 75 in a cohort sampled during active or convalescent COVID-19. CDR3s include the opening cysteine and the closing phenylalanine or tryptophan. The D gene is left open where the match is weak. Clone size is given for some rows only: seen once, a few or many times, or a class if the clone is expanded.

V: TRBV27; size: -; D: TRBD1; J: TRBJ1-6; CDR3: CASSLLGQGANSPLHF; DNA: TGTGCCAGCAGTTTGTTAGGGCAGGGGGCTAATTCACCCCTCCACTTT
V: TRBV5-1; size: -; D: TRBD2; J: TRBJ2-3; CDR3: CASSSGLASSTDTQYF; DNA: TGCGCCAGCAGCTCCGGACTAGCGAGTAGCACAGATACGCAGTATTTT
V: TRBV11-3; size: -; D: -; J: TRBJ1-1; CDR3: CASSYPGWGSMNTEAFF; DNA: TGTGCCAGCAGCTATCCGGGATGGGGTTCTATGAACACTGAAGCTTTCTTT
V: TRBV19; size: -; D: -; J: TRBJ1-3; CDR3: CASSIDLAVGNTIYF; DNA: TGTGCCAGTAGTATAGATCTTGCGGTTGGAAACACCATATATTTT
V: TRBV19; size: -; D: -; J: TRBJ1-1; CDR3: CASSISGRGSAFF; DNA: TGTGCCAGTAGTATTTCGGGGAGAGGGTCGGCTTTCTTT
V: TRBV11-3; size: -; D: -; J: TRBJ2-5; CDR3: CASSLATVLQETQYF; DNA: TGTGCCAGCAGCTTAGCTACAGTACTGCAAGAGACCCAGTACTTC
V: TRBV6-1; size: -; D: TRBD1; J: TRBJ1-2; CDR3: CASSSGGLGYTF; DNA: TGTGCCAGCAGTTCAGGGGGCCTAGGCTACACCTTC
V: TRBV28; size: few; D: -; J: TRBJ1-2; CDR3: CASSRIGTANYGYTF; DNA: TGTGCCAGCAGTCGTATCGGAACAGCTAACTATGGCTACACCTTC
V: TRBV11-2; size: -; D: -; J: TRBJ2-2; CDR3: CASSLPSNTGELFF; DNA: TGTGCCAGCAGCCTACCCTCCAACACCGGGGAGCTGTTTTTT
V: TRBV30; size: -; D: -; J: TRBJ1-2; CDR3: CASVGTLGRDGYTF; DNA: TGTGCCTCCGTTGGGACACTCGGTAGGGATGGCTACACCTTC
V: TRBV7-2; size: -; D: TRBD1; J: TRBJ2-2; CDR3: CASSPQGAGTGELFF; DNA: TGTGCCAGCAGCCCGCAGGGGGCCGGGACCGGGGAGCTGTTTTTT
V: TRBV6-6; size: -; D: -; J: TRBJ2-1; CDR3: CASRYRDFLEQFF; DNA: TGTGCCAGCAGATACCGGGATTTTCTGGAGCAGTTCTTC
V: TRBV11-2; size: -; D: -; J: TRBJ1-5; CDR3: CASSLLPGGQPQHF; DNA: TGTGCCAGCAGCCTCCTCCCGGGGGGTCAGCCCCAGCATTTT
V: TRBV6-1; size: -; D: -; J: TRBJ1-2; CDR3: CASSEGQGIYYGYTF; DNA: TGTGCCAGCAGTGAAGGGCAGGGGATATATTATGGCTACACCTTC
V: TRBV30; size: -; D: -; J: TRBJ2-1; CDR3: CAWILGSGYNEQFF; DNA: TGTGCCTGGATCCTCGGCAGCGGTTACAATGAGCAGTTCTTC
V: TRBV18; size: -; D: -; J: TRBJ2-3; CDR3: CASSPAGDTQYF; DNA: TGTGCCAGCTCACCGGCAGGAGATACGCAGTATTTT
V: TRBV19; size: -; D: TRBD1; J: TRBJ1-2; CDR3: CASVTPGQFFYGYTF; DNA: TGTGCCAGTGTGACGCCGGGACAGTTTTTTTATGGCTACACCTTC
V: TRBV11-2; size: -; D: TRBD1; J: TRBJ1-2; CDR3: CASSSGTVTFYGYTF; DNA: TGTGCCAGCAGCTCAGGGACAGTGACTTTCTATGGCTACACCTTC
V: TRBV9; size: -; D: TRBD1; J: TRBJ2-3; CDR3: CASSAPGTGGAADTQYF; DNA: TGTGCCAGCAGCGCGCCCGGGACAGGGGGCGCGGCAGATACGCAGTATTTT
V: TRBV7-7; size: -; D: -; J: TRBJ2-2; CDR3: CASSPGPGGVGELFF; DNA: TGTGCCAGCAGCCCCGGACCGGGGGGCGTCGGGGAGCTGTTTTTT
V: TRBV19; size: -; D: -; J: TRBJ2-1; CDR3: CASSPEFYNEQFF; DNA: TGTGCCAGTAGTCCGGAGTTCTACAATGAGCAGTTCTTC
V: TRBV2; size: few; D: -; J: TRBJ2-1; CDR3: CASRADSSAYNEQFF; DNA: TGTGCCAGCAGGGCTGACTCGTCGGCCTACAATGAGCAGTTCTTC
V: TRBV5-5; size: -; D: -; J: TRBJ1-2; CDR3: CASSLYGGALGYTF; DNA: TGTGCCAGCAGCTTGTATGGCGGAGCGTTGGGCTACACCTTC
V: TRBV4-2; size: once; D: -; J: TRBJ2-1; CDR3: CASSQESASGQFF; DNA: TGTGCCAGCAGCCAAGAATCCGCGAGTGGGCAGTTCTTC
V: TRBV28; size: -; D: -; J: TRBJ2-1; CDR3: CASSYRSSYNEQFF; DNA: TGTGCCAGCAGTTACAGGAGCTCCTACAATGAGCAGTTCTTC
V: TRBV28; size: -; D: -; J: TRBJ1-3; CDR3: CASRTGSSSGNTIYF; DNA: TGTGCCAGCAGGACCGGGAGCTCCTCTGGAAACACCATATATTTT
V: TRBV5-4; size: -; D: -; J: TRBJ2-1; CDR3: CASSATSSSYNEQFF; DNA: TGTGCCAGCAGCGCAACTAGCTCCTCCTACAATGAGCAGTTCTTC
V: TRBV11-2; size: -; D: -; J: TRBJ1-1; CDR3: CASSRSPTVLDTEAFF; DNA: TGTGCCAGCAGCCGCTCACCCACGGTGCTCGACACTGAAGCTTTCTTT
V: TRBV6-5; size: -; D: -; J: TRBJ1-5; CDR3: CASSETGLNQPQHF; DNA: TGTGCCAGCAGCGAGACGGGGTTAAATCAGCCCCAGCATTTT
V: TRBV5-6; size: once; D: -; J: TRBJ2-1; CDR3: CASSPRDSLADNEQFF; DNA: TGTGCCAGCAGCCCGAGAGACTCCCTTGCGGACAATGAGCAGTTCTTC
V: TRBV19; size: -; D: -; J: TRBJ1-2; CDR3: CASRRGGGDHYGYTF; DNA: TGTGCCAGTAGGAGGGGCGGAGGGGATCACTATGGCTACACCTTC
V: TRBV4-3; size: -; D: TRBD1; J: TRBJ1-3; CDR3: CASSQGQGAGNTIYF; DNA: TGCGCCAGCAGCCAGGGACAGGGAGCTGGAAACACCATATATTTT
V: TRBV7-2; size: -; D: TRBD2; J: TRBJ2-3; CDR3: CASSYPPSGSTDTQYF; DNA: TGTGCCAGCAGCTACCCTCCTAGCGGGAGCACAGATACGCAGTATTTT
V: TRBV7-2; size: -; D: -; J: TRBJ2-2; CDR3: CASPRTGTPAGELFF; DNA: TGTGCCAGCCCCCGGACCGGGACTCCCGCCGGGGAGCTGTTTTTT
V: TRBV24-1; size: -; D: -; J: TRBJ2-1; CDR3: CATSDFGINEQFF; DNA: TGTGCCACCAGTGATTTCGGGATCAATGAGCAGTTCTTC